The clone carrying this TCR beta chain was counted many times. Its antigen is undetermined. This sample is drawn from a study of human T cells and chemical hapten exposure. V lost 0 bases to trimming and J lost 1 base, with 16 bases between them. Germline V lookup: CDR1 SGHRS, CDR2 YFSETQ. The length of the CDR3 is 17 residues. Study-level points and caveats: The count of PT1 expanded TCRs correlated positively with patch test score.

Regarding time point: pre-sensitization, week 0. Treatment: therapeutic diphenylcyclopropenone sensitization with weekly scalp DPC. RNA extraction used unfractionated whole blood as the source of total RNA. MiXCR was run by TCRdb on the RACE reads, yielding one entry per CDR3 protein. The table lists over 300,000 distinct CDR3 sequences, roughly 5.3% of them singletons. V usage is TRBV5-1 and J usage is TRBJ1-1; D is possibly TRBD1 (6 bases). This TCR came from a woman between 45 and 60 years old with alopecia areata. Some clones in this sample may be carry-over from other donors' samples. Source: whole blood, taken in connection with sensitization to the hapten diphenylcyclopropenone (DPC). The CDR3 sequence: CASSLGQGSPSNTEAFF. DNA of the CDR3: TGCGCCAGCAGCTTGGGGCAGGGGAGTCCTTCGAACACTGAAGCTTTCTTT.